This T cell receptor (beta chain) was documented in a study of PD-L1 blockade in urothelial cancer. Overall study context: Patients' histories included 0 to 3 prior chemotherapy regimens.

Sample numbers ranged from 1 to 8 per patient, encompassing pretreatment and on-treatment collections. The CDR3 runs to 15 residues. Germline lookup yields CDR1 MNHNS and CDR2 SASEGT. V lost 8 bases to trimming and J lost 5 bases; unmatched junction nucleotides: 9. Synthetically made TCR analog templates were put into each PCR as spikes. Profiled with immunoSEQ multiplex PCR; TCRdb holds only in-frame clones, not every one. The sample carries some 29,000 clones, over 75% recorded once. The sample was PBMCs, taken around atezolizumab (anti-PD-L1) treatment. J is TRBJ1-2 and V is TRBV6-1; TRBD1 agrees at 12 bases. The clonotype was recovered from a man aged 50 or older with urothelial cancer. The CDR3 DNA follows: TGTGCCAGCCTCCGGGACAGGGGGCTTGGGTATGGCTACACCTTC. This sequence encodes CASLRDRGLGYGYTF.